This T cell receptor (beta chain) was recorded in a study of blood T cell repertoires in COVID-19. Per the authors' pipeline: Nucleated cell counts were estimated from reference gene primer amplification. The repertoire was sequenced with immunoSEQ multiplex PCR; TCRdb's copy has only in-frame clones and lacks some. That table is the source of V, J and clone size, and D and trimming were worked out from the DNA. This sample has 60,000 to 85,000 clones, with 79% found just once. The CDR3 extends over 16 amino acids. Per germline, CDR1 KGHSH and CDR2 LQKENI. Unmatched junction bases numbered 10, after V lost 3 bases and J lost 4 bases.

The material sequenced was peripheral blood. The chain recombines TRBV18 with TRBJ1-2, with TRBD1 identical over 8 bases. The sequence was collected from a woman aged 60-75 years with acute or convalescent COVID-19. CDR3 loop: CASSPPQGASFYGYTF. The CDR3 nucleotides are TGTGCCAGCTCACCCCCCCAGGGGGCCAGCTTCTATGGCTACACCTTC.